The 4 T cell receptor beta chains below all came from one sample that was sequenced in a study of blood T cell repertoires in COVID-19. Produced via immunoSEQ multiplex PCR; TCRdb's table is partial and in-frame only. The table includes some 260,000 clones, around nine tenths detected once. The sample consisted of PBMCs or T cells enriched from blood (not recorded which). All receptors derive from a man aged 40-49 years who had recovered from COVID-19.

This chain joins TRBV7-2 and TRBJ2-7; D is perhaps TRBD2 (6 bases). CDR1 and CDR2 from the germline V gene are SGHTA and FQGNSA. This CDR3 comprises 13 residues. Trimming cost V 2 bases and J 6 bases, with 11 bases left between them. The CDR3 nucleotides are TGTGCCAGCAGCTTAAATGTGGGAGGCGAGCAGTACTTC. Its translation: CASSLNVGGEQYF.

The V gene is TRBV10-3, the J gene TRBJ2-2, with no clear D. CDR3 length: 17 residues. Trimming left V 6 bases short and J 1 base short, with 18 bases between. In germline, CDR1 is ENHRY, CDR2 SYGVKD. The CDR3 coding sequence is TGTGCCATCAGCGCCACTCCGGTAGGCGGGAACACCGGGGAGCTGTTTTTT. Residues: CAISATPVGGNTGELFF.

This chain connects TRBV4-3 to TRBJ2-3, with 12 bases aligning to TRBD1. Looked up from germline, CDR1 is LGHNA and CDR2 is YSLEER. This CDR3 has 19 amino acids. With V trimmed by 2 bases and J by 2 bases, 11 bases remained unmatched. In DNA form, the CDR3 reads TGCGCCAGCAGCCAACATCGGGGACAGGGGGCGTTGGACACAGATACGCAGTATTTT. Its translation: CASSQHRGQGALDTDTQYF.

The rearrangement uses TRBV7-2 and TRBJ1-2, with 7 bases that match TRBD1. This CDR3 has 15 amino acids. V was clipped by 6 bases and J by 8 bases; unmatched bases: 15. Germline V CDR1 and CDR2: SGHTA, FQGNSA. Here the CDR3 reads CASSDRQGRAMGYTF. The CDR3 DNA reads as TGTGCCAGCAGTGACCGACAGGGCAGAGCTATGGGCTACACCTTC.